A selection of T cell receptor beta chains follows, all from one sample in a study of T cell responses to AZD1222 COVID-19 vaccine. Assay used: immunoSEQ multiplex PCR; TCRdb lists only in-frame clones, some missing. The repertoire holds approximately 140,000 clones, with about 93% as singletons. The sample here was peripheral blood, taken 28 days after the second AZD1222 dose. Source of these receptors: an adult who received the AZD1222 COVID-19 vaccine. Both conserved end residues are part of each CDR3. D genes are given only for firm matches. Clone size is given for some rows only: seen once, a few or many times, or a class if the clone is expanded.

cdr3_aa cdr3_nt j_call d_call v_call clone_size
CASGLGTEQFF TGTGCTAGTGGTTTAGGAACTGAGCAGTTCTTC TRBJ2-1 . TRBV12-5 .
CASSSEGENIQYF TGCGCCAGCAGCTCCGAAGGGGAAAACATTCAGTACTTC TRBJ2-4 . TRBV5-1 .
CSASKPNEKLFF TGCAGTGCTAGTAAACCTAATGAAAAACTGTTTTTT TRBJ1-4 . TRBV20-1 .
CASSQDLGEPQYYGYTF TGCGCCAGCAGCCAAGATCTGGGGGAACCCCAGTACTATGGCTACACCTTC TRBJ1-2 . TRBV4-3 .
CASSSTHRIVYNEQFF TGTGCCAGCAGTTCGACACACAGGATCGTCTACAATGAGCAGTTCTTC TRBJ2-1 . TRBV6-5 .
CASRDRFSGELFF TGTGCCAGCAGGGATCGTTTCTCCGGGGAGCTGTTTTTT TRBJ2-2 . TRBV9 .
CASSPRGQGSDEQYF TGTGCCAGCAGCCCCCGAGGACAGGGAAGTGACGAGCAGTACTTC TRBJ2-7 TRBD1 TRBV7-6 .
CASSRSGSGANVLTF TGTGCCAGCAGCCGCTCAGGTTCTGGGGCCAACGTCCTGACTTTC TRBJ2-6 . TRBV6-5 once
CASSLSTDTQYF TGTGCCAGCAGTCTCAGCACAGATACGCAGTATTTT TRBJ2-3 . TRBV12-3/TRBV12-4 few
CASSSQGRGEAFF TGTGCCAGCAGCTCACAGGGCCGGGGTGAAGCTTTCTTT TRBJ1-1 . TRBV5-6 .
CASSVGVGRTYEQYF TGTGCCAGCAGCGTTGGGGTCGGACGGACATACGAGCAGTACTTC TRBJ2-7 . TRBV9 .
CASSQDARVEQPQHF TGTGCCAGCAGCCAAGATGCCAGGGTCGAGCAGCCCCAGCATTTT TRBJ1-5 . TRBV3-1/TRBV3-2 .
CAISSDYQQPQHF TGTGCCATCAGTTCAGACTACCAACAGCCCCAGCATTTT TRBJ1-5 . TRBV10-3 .
CATGQYSNYGYTF TGTGCCACCGGACAGTACTCTAACTATGGCTACACCTTC TRBJ1-2 . TRBV7-2 .
CASSHGGRSYEQYF TGTGCCAGCAGCCACGGGGGGCGCTCCTACGAGCAGTACTTC TRBJ2-7 . TRBV11-2 .
CASSSYGIKYEQYF TGTGCCAGCTCAAGTTATGGGATCAAATACGAGCAGTACTTC TRBJ2-7 . TRBV18 .
CASSIRGLVTEAFF TGTGCCAGTAGTATCAGGGGGCTGGTCACTGAAGCTTTCTTT TRBJ1-1 TRBD1 TRBV19 .
CASRGTGETGELFF TGTGCCAGCAGGGGGACAGGGGAGACCGGGGAGCTGTTTTTT TRBJ2-2 TRBD1 TRBV6-5 .
CASSFRMQGEQFF TGTGCCAGCAGCTTTCGGATGCAGGGGGAGCAGTTCTTC TRBJ2-1 . TRBV11-2 .
CASSIVSSGRKSKNIQYF TGTGCCAGTAGTATAGTCTCTTCCGGGAGGAAGTCCAAAAACATTCAGTACTTC TRBJ2-4 TRBD2 TRBV19 .
CASSFVSSYNEQFF TGTGCCAGCAGCTTTGTAAGCAGCTACAATGAGCAGTTCTTC TRBJ2-1 . TRBV6-2/TRBV6-3 .
CASSSASGETQYF TGTGCCAGCAGCTCGGCTAGTGGGGAGACCCAGTACTTC TRBJ2-5 . TRBV11-3 .
CASSVEGFGSPLHF TGTGCCAGCAGCGTAGAGGGGTTCGGTTCACCCCTCCACTTT TRBJ1-6 . TRBV9 .
CSASRSGTNSYEQYF TGCAGTGCTAGTCGATCGGGAACTAACTCCTACGAGCAGTACTTC TRBJ2-7 . TRBV20-1 .
CAISEQGADYGYTF TGTGCCATCAGTGAGCAGGGGGCTGACTATGGCTACACCTTC TRBJ1-2 TRBD1 TRBV10-3 .
CASSQVGGTQYF TGCGCCAGCAGCCAAGTTGGGGGGACCCAGTACTTC TRBJ2-5 . TRBV4-3 .
CASSVGGLAGALTYNEQFF TGTGCCAGCAGCGTAGGAGGACTAGCGGGGGCCCTGACCTACAATGAGCAGTTCTTC TRBJ2-1 TRBD2 TRBV9 .
CATSAGDSSYEQYF TGTGCCACCAGTGCCGGGGACAGCTCCTACGAGCAGTACTTC TRBJ2-7 TRBD1 TRBV24-1 .
CSGSGDLMNTEAFF TGCAGCGGTTCAGGGGACCTAATGAACACTGAAGCTTTCTTT TRBJ1-1 . TRBV29-1 .
CASSYRGPTNEKLFF TGTGCCAGCAGTTACCGCGGACCAACTAATGAAAAACTGTTTTTT TRBJ1-4 . TRBV6-2/TRBV6-3 .
CASSQGTEAFF TGTGCCAGCAGCCAGGGAACTGAAGCTTTCTTT TRBJ1-1 . TRBV6-5 .
CASSLAVRVGSSYNSPLHF TGTGCCAGCAGCTTAGCGGTCAGGGTTGGAAGCTCCTATAATTCACCCCTCCACTTT TRBJ1-6 . TRBV7-2 .
CASSPRAQNYGYTF TGTGCCAGCAGCCCACGGGCCCAGAACTATGGCTACACCTTC TRBJ1-2 . TRBV11-2 few
CASSVGGELYEQYF TGTGCCAGCAGCGTAGGGGGGGAGCTATACGAGCAGTACTTC TRBJ2-7 . TRBV9 .
CASSLEQGLAGYEQYF TGCGCCAGCAGCTTGGAACAGGGACTAGCGGGATACGAGCAGTACTTC TRBJ2-7 TRBD2 TRBV5-1 few
CASRVGGTEAFF TGTGCCAGCAGGGTGGGAGGCACTGAAGCTTTCTTT TRBJ1-1 . TRBV6-6 .
CASSLNIRQYF TGTGCCAGCAGCTTGAATATCCGGCAGTACTTC TRBJ2-7 . TRBV7-9 once
CASSEWGRSNTEAFF TGTGCCAGCAGTGAATGGGGCCGGTCGAACACTGAAGCTTTCTTT TRBJ1-1 . TRBV25-1 .
CASSQEGRNTEAFF TGCGCCAGCAGCCAAGAGGGCAGGAACACTGAAGCTTTCTTT TRBJ1-1 . TRBV4-3 .
CASSYKGNRGYEQYF TGTGCCAGCAGTTACAAGGGTAACAGGGGGTACGAGCAGTACTTC TRBJ2-7 TRBD1 TRBV6-5 .
CASSLRGGGGELFF TGTGCCAGCAGCTTAAGAGGGGGCGGAGGGGAGCTGTTTTTT TRBJ2-2 TRBD1 TRBV7-3 .
CASMGLAVEETQYF TGTGCCAGCATGGGACTAGCGGTTGAAGAGACCCAGTACTTC TRBJ2-5 TRBD2 TRBV3-1/TRBV3-2 .
CASSPTSYEQYF TGTGCCAGCAGCCCTACTAGTTACGAGCAGTACTTC TRBJ2-7 . TRBV7-6 .
CASSQDATGGNQPQHF TGTGCCAGCAGCCAAGACGCGACAGGGGGGAATCAGCCCCAGCATTTT TRBJ1-5 TRBD1 TRBV3-1/TRBV3-2 .
CASSRGEPSYNSPLHF TGTGCCAGCAGTAGAGGGGAACCCTCCTATAATTCACCCCTCCACTTT TRBJ1-6 . TRBV2 .
CASSQKGGATDTQYF TGTGCCAGCAGCCAAAAGGGGGGGGCAACCGATACGCAGTATTTT TRBJ2-3 . TRBV4-2 .
CASSRGSPMANYGYTF TGTGCCAGCAGCCGAGGGTCACCTATGGCTAACTATGGCTACACCTTC TRBJ1-2 . TRBV7-8 .
CASSSLDIFRGKLFF TGTGCCAGCAGCTCCTTGGACATTTTTAGGGGAAAACTGTTTTTT TRBJ1-4 . TRBV12-1 .
CASSIAGQYADTQYF TGTGCCAGTAGTATAGCTGGACAATATGCAGATACGCAGTATTTT TRBJ2-3 . TRBV19 .
CASSTQGASGTEAFF TGTGCCAGCAGTACCCAGGGGGCGTCAGGGACTGAAGCTTTCTTT TRBJ1-1 TRBD1 TRBV28 few
CASSLPANTEAFF TGTGCCAGCAGTCTCCCCGCGAACACTGAAGCTTTCTTT TRBJ1-1 . TRBV12-3/TRBV12-4 .
CASSYSTGLNSPLHF TGTGCCAGCAGTTACTCGACAGGACTCAATTCACCCCTCCACTTT TRBJ1-6 . TRBV6-5 .
CASSPAHRDTEAFF TGTGCCAGCAGCCCGGCCCATCGGGACACTGAAGCTTTCTTT TRBJ1-1 . TRBV7-3 .
CASTYERETQYF TGTGCCAGCACTTACGAGAGAGAGACCCAGTACTTC TRBJ2-5 . TRBV2 .
CASSPGLAGVGETQYF TGTGCTAGTTCCCCGGGACTAGCGGGGGTGGGAGAGACCCAGTACTTC TRBJ2-5 TRBD2 TRBV12-5 .
CSVGGDREWNTEAFF TGCAGCGTGGGGGGAGACCGGGAATGGAACACTGAAGCTTTCTTT TRBJ1-1 . TRBV29-1 .
CASSAPWAGSKTEAFF TGTGCCAGCAGCGCCCCTTGGGCAGGCTCCAAGACTGAAGCTTTCTTT TRBJ1-1 . TRBV5-6 .
CASSPPTSGFNTGELFF TGTGCCAGCAGCCCCCCGACTAGCGGATTTAACACCGGGGAGCTGTTTTTT TRBJ2-2 TRBD2 TRBV7-9 once
CASSLTPQGAGTTNEKLFF TGTGCCAGCAGCTTAACCCCTCAGGGGGCAGGGACAACTAATGAAAAACTGTTTTTT TRBJ1-4 TRBD1 TRBV7-8 .